This TCR beta chain was identified in a study of control samples from healthy donors and cancer patients. The CDR3 is 14 residues long. Germline CDR1 and CDR2: MNHEY and SVGAGI. The ends lost 6 bases at V and 5 bases at J; junction bases unmatched: 7. Generated by immunoSEQ multiplex PCR, the TCRdb table keeps only in-frame clones and is missing some. The table lists 75,000 to 100,000 clones, roughly 91% of them singletons, with around 5.1% in the top ten. V and J are TRBV6-5 and TRBJ1-1; 9 bases line up with TRBD1. This TCR was recovered from a man between 45 and 60 years old in good health. The sample taken for sequencing was blood. In DNA form, the CDR3 reads TGTGCCAGCAGGCTGGGGACAGGGCGAACTGAAGCTTTCTTT. This codes for CASRLGTGRTEAFF.